The 28 T cell receptor beta chains given below trace back to one sample, sequenced in a study of blood T cell repertoires in COVID-19. Only in-frame clones appear in the TCRdb table, and some are missing; sequencing was by immunoSEQ multiplex PCR. In the table there are roughly 65,000 clones, about 81% of which are singletons. Sequencing was carried out using peripheral blood. The receptors originated from a man older than 75 with acute or convalescent COVID-19.

The V call is TRBV3-1 (or the pseudogene TRBV3-2), the J call TRBJ1-1; 7 bases match TRBD1. Germline V gene sequence: CDR1 LGHDT, CDR2 YNNKEL (reference sequence). The CDR3 spans 14 residues. Germline trimming cut 8 bases from V and 0 bases from J; bases unmatched to any gene: 6. The CDR3 protein is CASSRGPVNTEAFF. DNA for the CDR3: TGTGCCAGCTCGAGGGGGCCCGTGAACACTGAAGCTTTCTTT.

This clone has only a few counts. The chain employs TRBV9 and TRBJ2-2, with 10 bases lining up with TRBD2. Germline V gene sequence: CDR1 SGDLS, CDR2 YYNGEE. The CDR3 runs 16 residues. J gave up 3 bases and V 4 bases, and 6 bases lay outside the gene matches. The CDR3 nucleotides read TGTGCCAGCAGCCCTCAAGCGGGAGGGGACACCGGGGAGCTGTTTTTT. Its translation: CASSPQAGGDTGELFF.

This chain connects TRBV6-4 to TRBJ1-2; D remains ambiguous. The CDR3 sequence is 16 residues long. CDR1 is MRHNA and CDR2 is SNTAGT in the germline V gene. Trimming left V 0 bases short and J 0 bases short, with 11 bases between. CDR3 sequence reads: CASSDSYPPTNYGYTF. The CDR3 DNA is TGTGCCAGCAGTGACTCCTACCCCCCAACTAACTATGGCTACACCTTC.

The rearrangement joins TRBV6-5 to TRBJ2-3, with 12 bases identical to TRBD2. The J segment lost 6 bases and the V segment lost 5 bases, leaving 3 bases of the junction unmatched. The germline V gene has CDR1 MNHEY and CDR2 SVGAGI. The CDR3 is 14 amino acids. The CDR3 DNA is TGTGCCAGCAGTCTAGCGGGAGGGCCCGATACGCAGTATTTT. Encoded protein: CASSLAGGPDTQYF.

The gene calls are TRBV5-4 and TRBJ2-3; 8 bases align to TRBD1. J was trimmed by 0 bases and V by 2 bases; bases with no gene match: 14. Germline V CDR1 and CDR2: SGHNT, YYREEE (reference sequence). CDR3 size: 19 residues. CDR3 nucleotides: TGTGCCAGCAGCTTAAAGACAGGGGTTTTCCCATCTAGCACAGATACGCAGTATTTT. This gives the protein CASSLKTGVFPSSTDTQYF. The full variable domain, rest sourced from reference TRBV5-4 and TRBJ2-3, is ETGVTQSPTHLIKTRGQQVTLRCSSQSGHNTVSWYQQALGQGPQFIFQYYREEENGRGNFPPRFSGLQFPNYSSELNVNALELDDSALYLCASSLKTGVFPSSTDTQYFGPGTRLTVL.

The chain employs TRBV23-1 and TRBJ2-2, with a possible D match to TRBD1 (5 bases). TRBV23-1 is an ORF, with its function uncertain. V lost 0 bases, J lost 1 base, and 9 bases lay in between. The length of the CDR3 is 16 residues. CDR3 region: CASSQSRGVNTGELFF. The CDR3 DNA sequence: TGCGCCAGCAGTCAATCAAGGGGTGTGAACACCGGGGAGCTGTTTTTT.

The chain carries TRBV13 and TRBJ2-7; perhaps TRBD2 as D (6 bases). The V and J ends lost 4 bases and 6 bases respectively, with 10 bases between them. The germline V gene encodes CDR1 PRHDT and CDR2 FYEKMQ (reference sequence). The CDR3 totals 12 residues. Written as DNA, the CDR3 is TGTGCCAGCAGCTCTCCCGGGGGCGAGCAGTACTTC. It specifies CASSSPGGEQYF.

CDR3 DNA sequence: TGCGCCAGCAGCAAGTCCGGGACAGGGATGGATGAAAAACTGTTTTTT. As protein: CASSKSGTGMDEKLFF. The V call is TRBV5-1, the J call TRBJ1-4; 9 bases match TRBD1. The CDR3 length is 16 residues. The germline CDR1 and CDR2 sequences are SGHRS and YFSETQ. J lost 6 bases, V lost 4 bases, and 10 bases had no gene match.

The chain has TRBV28 and TRBJ2-7; 12 bases agree with TRBD2. The ends lost 4 bases at V and 9 bases at J; junction bases unmatched: 19. The CDR3 extends over 18 amino acids. Germline V lookup: CDR1 MDHEN, CDR2 SYDVKM. Written as DNA, the CDR3 is TGTGCCAGCAGTTCGCCGGGACTAGCGGGTGTGGCGCCCGCGGGGCAGTACTTC. Its protein product is CASSSPGLAGVAPAGQYF.

The chain uses TRBV21-1 and TRBJ2-1; TRBD2 was called by the table and not checked on the DNA. TRBV21-1 is a pseudogene locus. The CDR3 contains 14 residues. The CDR3 here is CASSKRFRRDEQFF. CDR3 nucleotides: TGTGCCAGCAGCAAGAGGTTCCGCCGCGATGAGCAGTTCTTC.

The chain combines TRBV7-2 with TRBJ2-3; 7 nucleotides line up with TRBD2. The CDR3 loop spans 16 amino acids. CDR1 SGHTA and CDR2 FQGNSA come from the germline V gene. V shed 3 bases, J shed 4 bases, and the junction held 10 bases outside the gene matches. The CDR3 is CASSLEGLAVADTQYF. The CDR3 DNA sequence: TGTGCCAGCAGCTTGGAAGGTCTAGCGGTTGCAGATACGCAGTATTTT. The whole variable domain, remainder taken from reference TRBV7-2 and TRBJ2-3, is GAGVSQSPSNKVTEKGKDVELRCDPISGHTALYWYRQSLGQGLEFLIYFQGNSAPDKSGLPSDRFSAERTGGSVSTLTIQRTQQEDSAVYLCASSLEGLAVADTQYFGPGTRLTVL.

The V and J genes are TRBV11-2 and TRBJ2-2, with D possibly TRBD2 on 6 matching bases. Trimming took off 6 bases at V and 5 bases at J, with 16 bases between the two ends. The CDR3 extends over 15 amino acids. CDR1 and CDR2 from the germline V gene are SGHAT and FQNNGV. CDR3 in amino acids: CASRSLTEGTGELFF. As DNA, the CDR3 is TGTGCCAGCAGATCCTTGACGGAGGGGACCGGGGAGCTGTTTTTT.

J is TRBJ1-1 and V is TRBV19; D may be TRBD1 (5 bases). Trimming shortened V by 8 bases and J by 4 bases, and 17 bases separated the two germline ends. This CDR3 comprises 14 residues. CDR1 is LNHDA and CDR2 is SQIVND in the germline V gene (reference sequence). The CDR3 sequence is CASGGPLGGTEAFF. The CDR3 DNA sequence: TGTGCCAGTGGAGGACCATTGGGGGGCACTGAAGCTTTCTTT.

The chain employs TRBV5-1 and TRBJ1-5, with 12 bases aligning to TRBD1. J gave up 3 bases and V 0 bases, and 7 bases lay outside the gene matches. The CDR3 is 18 residues long. CDR1 is SGHRS, CDR2 YFSETQ, per germline. CDR3: CASSLGPGTGGFNQPQHF. In nucleotides, the CDR3 is TGCGCCAGCAGCTTGGGGCCCGGGACAGGGGGCTTCAATCAGCCCCAGCATTTT.

A single count supports this clone. The chain carries TRBV5-1 and TRBJ2-7, with D maybe TRBD1 (6 bases). V gave up 7 bases and J gave up 2 bases, with 19 bases separating them. The germline gives CDR1 SGHRS, CDR2 YFSETQ. This CDR3 is 15 amino acids long. CDR3 in DNA: TGCGCCAGCGGGGTCGGAACAGGGAGCACCTACGAGCAGTACTTC. Translated: CASGVGTGSTYEQYF.

The V gene is TRBV7-6, the J gene TRBJ1-3; TRBD1 agrees at 8 bases. The CDR3 has 15 amino acids. Germline-derived CDR1 and CDR2 are SGHVS and FNYEAQ. V lost 5 bases to trimming and J lost 4 bases; unmatched junction nucleotides: 7. The CDR3 is CASSLDRAAGNTIYF. The CDR3 bases are TGTGCCAGCAGCCTGGACAGGGCGGCCGGAAACACCATATATTTT. Full variable domain (outside the CDR3, taken from reference TRBV7-6 and TRBJ1-3): GAGVSQSPRYKVTKRGQDVALRCDPISGHVSLYWYRQALGQGPEFLTYFNYEAQQDKSGLPNDRFSAERPEGSISTLTIQRTEQRDSAMYRCASSLDRAAGNTIYFGEGSWLTVV.

The J gene is TRBJ2-1, the V gene TRBV4-2; 8 bases fit TRBD2. The germline CDR1 and CDR2 sequences are LGHNA and YNFKEQ. The CDR3 has 18 residues. V was clipped by 0 bases and J by 0 bases; unmatched bases: 7. CDR3 loop: CASSQDLVGRASYNEQFF. Written as DNA, the CDR3 is TGTGCCAGCAGCCAAGATCTAGTCGGGAGGGCCTCCTACAATGAGCAGTTCTTC.

This CDR3 reads CASSLNRRYEQYF. CDR3 coding DNA: TGTGCCAGCAGCTTAAACAGGAGATACGAGCAGTACTTC. The V call is TRBV7-2, the J call TRBJ2-7; the D gene is possibly TRBD1 (5 bases). CDR1 SGHTA and CDR2 FQGNSA come from the germline V gene. With 2 bases removed from V and 4 bases from J, the gap between germline ends came to 9 bases. The CDR3 has 13 residues.

V usage is TRBV4-3 and J usage is TRBJ2-7; 7 bases are shared with TRBD1. Germline CDR1 LGHNA, CDR2 YSLEER. The CDR3 is 15 amino acids. Trimming removed 0 bases from V and 2 bases from J; junction bases left unmatched: 4. The CDR3 loop reads CASSQDSGTAYEQYF. Written as DNA, the CDR3 is TGCGCCAGCAGCCAAGATAGTGGGACAGCCTACGAGCAGTACTTC.

The chain couples TRBV10-3 to TRBJ1-4; 11 nucleotides match TRBD1. Germline CDR1 and CDR2: ENHRY and SYGVKD. Losses at the gene ends were 2 bases for V and 7 bases for J; bases not matched to a gene: 0. The CDR3 is 14 residues long. CDR3 DNA sequence: TGTGCCATCAGTGAGGGGACAGGGGGTGAAAAACTGTTTTTT. This translates into CAISEGTGGEKLFF.

The chain carries TRBV3-1 (or the pseudogene TRBV3-2) and TRBJ2-5; TRBD2 aligns across 11 bases. Germline V gene data show CDR1 as LGHDT and CDR2 as YNNKEL (reference sequence). The CDR3 has 16 residues. After removal of 4 bases from V and 2 bases from J, the junction contained 6 bases not matched to a gene. The chain's CDR3 is CASSPLGTSGQETQYF. In DNA, the CDR3 is TGTGCCAGCAGCCCCCTCGGGACTAGCGGACAAGAGACCCAGTACTTC.

The rearrangement links TRBV6-2 or TRBV6-3 to TRBJ1-2; D is unclear. V was pared by 6 bases and J by 7 bases, with 15 bases between. The CDR3 runs to 13 residues. Germline V gene data show CDR1 as MNHEY and CDR2 as SVGEGT. CDR3 bases: TGTGCCAGCAGCTATCGCGCGGGAGGTGGCTACACCTTC. This gives the protein CASSYRAGGGYTF.

This clone was picked up many times. This sequence joins TRBV3-1 (or the pseudogene TRBV3-2) and TRBJ2-3; TRBD1 agrees at 10 bases. Looked up from germline, CDR1 is LGHDT and CDR2 is YNNKEL (reference sequence). The V segment lost 4 bases and the J segment 2 bases; nucleotides outside the gene matches: 3. The CDR3 totals 15 residues. Written as DNA, the CDR3 is TGTGCCAGCAGCCTGGGACAGGGGCCCACAGATACGCAGTATTTT. This codes for CASSLGQGPTDTQYF.

V gene TRBV28 combines with J gene TRBJ1-1, with no clear D. V was trimmed by 4 bases and J by 2 bases, leaving 11 bases between them. The CDR3 has 14 amino acids. Germline lookup yields CDR1 MDHEN and CDR2 SYDVKM. In nucleotides, the CDR3 is TGTGCCAGCAGTTCCCGGGTCGGAAACACTGAAGCTTTCTTT. This sequence encodes CASSSRVGNTEAFF.

This clone has just one count. The chain recombines TRBV7-9 with TRBJ2-7; no firm D call. The CDR3 sequence is 12 residues long. Per germline, CDR1 SEHNR and CDR2 FQNEAQ (reference sequence). V lost 0 bases and J 5 bases, leaving 5 bases between the germline ends. The CDR3 bases are TGTGCCAGCAGCTTAGCTTTCAACGAGCAGTACTTC. This sequence encodes CASSLAFNEQYF.

CDR3 sequence (DNA): TGTGCCAGCAGCTTGGGCAGCCAAGAGACCCAGTACTTC. Its translation is CASSLGSQETQYF. The genes are TRBV5-6 and TRBJ2-5, with no clear D. The CDR3 is 13 residues long. The V end lost 0 bases, the J end lost 1 base, and 4 bases lay between the germline ends. The germline V gene has CDR1 SGHDT and CDR2 YYEEEE.

The V and J genes are TRBV7-2 and TRBJ2-2; 9 bases match TRBD2. The trim removed 5 bases at V and 0 bases at J, leaving 4 bases unmatched. The CDR3 extends over 16 amino acids. Germline lookup yields CDR1 SGHTA and CDR2 FQGNSA. The CDR3 DNA follows: TGTGCCAGCAGCCGCTTAGCGGGGGCGAACACCGGGGAGCTGTTTTTT. Encoded protein: CASSRLAGANTGELFF.

The chain carries TRBV6-2 or TRBV6-3 and TRBJ1-2; 7 bases fit TRBD1. V lost 0 bases and J lost 3; bases outside the gene matches: 7. CDR1 and CDR2 from the germline V gene are MNHEY and SVGEGT. The CDR3 has 16 residues. The CDR3 DNA reads as TGTGCCAGCAGTTACTCGACAGGGAGACACGACTATGGCTACACCTTC. This gives the protein CASSYSTGRHDYGYTF.